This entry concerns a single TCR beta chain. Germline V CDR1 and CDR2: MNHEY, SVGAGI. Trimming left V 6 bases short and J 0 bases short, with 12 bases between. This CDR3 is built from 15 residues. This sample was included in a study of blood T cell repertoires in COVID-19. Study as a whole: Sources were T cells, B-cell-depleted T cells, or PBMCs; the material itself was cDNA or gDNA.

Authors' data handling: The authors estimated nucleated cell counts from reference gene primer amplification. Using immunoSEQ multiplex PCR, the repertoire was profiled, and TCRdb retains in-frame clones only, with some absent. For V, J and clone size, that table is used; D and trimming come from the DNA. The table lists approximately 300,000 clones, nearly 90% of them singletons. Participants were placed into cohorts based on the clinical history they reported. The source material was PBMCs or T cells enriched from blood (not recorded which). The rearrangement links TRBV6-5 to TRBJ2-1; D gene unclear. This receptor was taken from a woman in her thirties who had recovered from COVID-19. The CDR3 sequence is CASRPRVHSYNEQFF. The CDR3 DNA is TGTGCCAGCAGACCTAGAGTACACTCCTACAATGAGCAGTTCTTC.